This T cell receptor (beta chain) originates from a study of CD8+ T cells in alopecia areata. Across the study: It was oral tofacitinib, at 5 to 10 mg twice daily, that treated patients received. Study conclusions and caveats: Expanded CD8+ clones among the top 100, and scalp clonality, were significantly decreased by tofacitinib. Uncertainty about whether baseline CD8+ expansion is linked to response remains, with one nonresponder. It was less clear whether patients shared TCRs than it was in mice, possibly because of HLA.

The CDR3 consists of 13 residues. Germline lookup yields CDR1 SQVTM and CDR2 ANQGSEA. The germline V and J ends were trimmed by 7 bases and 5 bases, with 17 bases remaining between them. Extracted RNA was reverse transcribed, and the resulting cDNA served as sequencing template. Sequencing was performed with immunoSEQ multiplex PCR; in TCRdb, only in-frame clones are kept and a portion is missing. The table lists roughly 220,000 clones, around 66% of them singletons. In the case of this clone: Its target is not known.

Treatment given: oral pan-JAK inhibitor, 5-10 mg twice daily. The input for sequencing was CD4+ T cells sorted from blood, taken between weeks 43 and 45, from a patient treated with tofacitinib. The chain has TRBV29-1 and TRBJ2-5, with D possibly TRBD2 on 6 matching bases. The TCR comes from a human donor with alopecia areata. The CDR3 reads CSASAGLGETQYF. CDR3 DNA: TGCAGCGCTAGCGCGGGTTTGGGGGAGACCCAGTACTTC.